Below are 18 T cell receptor beta chains sequenced from a single sample in a study of TIL therapy for anti-PD-1-resistant metastatic lung cancer. Stated time point: pre-treatment sample, taken before nivolumab and TIL therapy. This was the immunoSEQ v3 assay. Only in-frame clones appear in the TCRdb table, and some are missing; sequencing was by immunoSEQ multiplex PCR. The data contain some 43,000 clones, around 79% of them singletons. The material sequenced was blood, taken at baseline. The origin of the receptors is a man in his 70s with non-small cell lung cancer.

The chain is built from TRBV6-5 and TRBJ2-2; D not resolved. The CDR3 sequence is 15 residues long. V was clipped by 4 bases and J by 1 base, with 10 bases between them. The germline V gene has CDR1 MNHEY and CDR2 SVGAGI. CDR3 in amino acids: CASSSRTLNTGELFF. CDR3 DNA: TGTGCCAGCAGTTCGAGGACGTTGAACACCGGGGAGCTGTTTTTT.

V is TRBV19 and J is TRBJ1-5; 10 nucleotides match TRBD1. V was pared by 7 bases and J by 5 bases, with 11 bases of the junction left unmatched. In germline, CDR1 is LNHDA, CDR2 SQIVND (reference sequence). This CDR3 region has 16 residues. The CDR3 bases are TGTGCCAGTATGGACAGGGGGATAGGAGTGGATCAGCCCCAGCATTTT. Protein: CASMDRGIGVDQPQHF. Complete variable domain (other parts from reference TRBV19 and TRBJ1-5): DGGITQSPKYLFRKEGQNVTLSCEQNLNHDAMYWYRQDPGQGLRLIYYSQIVNDFQKGDIAEGYSVSREKKESFPLTVTSAQKNPTAFYLCASMDRGIGVDQPQHFGDGTRLSIL.

The genes are TRBV10-3 and TRBJ2-7; weak D call: TRBD1 (6 bases). The V end was cut by 11 bases, the J end by 6 bases, with 17 bases between. The CDR3 consists of 12 residues. Germline CDR1 ENHRY, CDR2 SYGVKD. The CDR3 DNA sequence: TGTGCCCCCTGGGGGCGGCTTAGCGAGCAGTACTTC. This codes for CAPWGRLSEQYF.

This clone was seen just once. The chain uses TRBV12-5 and TRBJ1-1; possibly TRBD1 for D (6 bases). The CDR3 spans 12 residues. From germline, CDR1 is LGHNT and CDR2 FRNRAP. V was pared by 0 bases and J by 8 bases, with 7 bases between. The chain's CDR3 is CASGLVGQEAFF. For the CDR3, the DNA is TGTGCTAGTGGTTTGGTCGGACAGGAAGCTTTCTTT. The complete variable domain, with remaining parts taken from reference TRBV12-5 and TRBJ1-1, reads DARVTQTPRHKVTEMGQEVTMRCQPILGHNTVFWYRQTMMQGLELLAYFRNRAPLDDSGMPKDRFSAEMPDATLATLKIQPSEPRDSAVYFCASGLVGQEAFFGQGTRLTVV.

The V gene is TRBV5-1, the J gene TRBJ2-5; the match to TRBD2 covers 12 bases. The CDR3 extends over 14 amino acids. In germline, CDR1 is SGHRS, CDR2 YFSETQ. V shed 3 bases and J 13 bases; nucleotides not matched to a gene: 10. The CDR3, as DNA: TGCGCCAGCAGCTCGACTAGCGGGAGTCAATTCCCGTACTTC. It is translated as CASSSTSGSQFPYF. Supplemented by reference TRBV5-1 and TRBJ2-5, the full variable domain reads KAGVTQTPRYLIKTRGQQVTLSCSPISGHRSVSWYQQTPGQGLQFLFEYFSETQRNKGNFPGRFSGRQFSNSRSEMNVSTLELGDSALYLCASSSTSGSQFPYFGPGTRLLVL.

The CDR3 here is CASSLEIRSGETQYF. The CDR3 DNA is TGTGCCAGCAGCTTGGAAATACGGTCGGGGGAGACCCAGTACTTC. J is TRBJ2-5 and V is TRBV7-6; D is perhaps TRBD2 (5 bases). The CDR3 spans 15 residues. Germline CDR1 SGHVS, CDR2 FNYEAQ. Trimming left V 3 bases short and J 5 bases short, with 16 bases between. Full variable domain (missing parts from reference TRBV7-6 and TRBJ2-5): GAGVSQSPRYKVTKRGQDVALRCDPISGHVSLYWYRQALGQGPEFLTYFNYEAQQDKSGLPNDRFSAERPEGSISTLTIQRTEQRDSAMYRCASSLEIRSGETQYFGPGTRLLVL.

V and J are TRBV15 and TRBJ2-3, with 10 bases that match TRBD2. The V gene's germline CDR1 is LNHNV and CDR2 YYDKDF (reference sequence). The CDR3 sequence is 17 residues long. The V segment lost 0 bases and the J segment 5 bases; nucleotides outside the gene matches: 8. In DNA form, the CDR3 reads TGTGCCACCAGCAGAGATCTGGCTAGCGGGAGTCTAGATACGCAGTATTTT. Translated, it gives CATSRDLASGSLDTQYF.

The chain recombines TRBV6-1 with TRBJ2-7; 11 nucleotides line up with TRBD1. With V trimmed by 7 bases and J by 6 bases, 11 bases remained unmatched. The CDR3 runs 15 residues. CDR1 MNHNS and CDR2 SASEGT come from the germline V gene. The CDR3 DNA is TGTGCCAGCAATTTGGACAGGGGGCTACTGGGCGAGCAGTACTTC. Translated, it gives CASNLDRGLLGEQYF.

This chain joins TRBV6-6 and TRBJ1-6, with D perhaps matching TRBD1 (5 bases). The V end lost 10 bases, the J end lost 8 bases, and 15 bases lay between the germline ends. The germline V gene encodes CDR1 MNHNY and CDR2 SVGAGI (reference sequence). The CDR3 is made up of 13 amino acids. The CDR3 bases are TGTGCCACCTCAAGGTGGGGCGATTCACCCCTCCACTTT. It codes for CATSRWGDSPLHF.

This sequence joins TRBV19 and TRBJ1-5; D uncertain. Germline V gene lookup returns CDR1 LNHDA and CDR2 SQIVND (reference sequence). The CDR3 length is 14 residues. Trimming removed 1 base at V and 3 bases at J, with 7 bases between. CDR3 nucleotide sequence: TGTGCCAGTAGTATAGTGACAAACAATCAGCCCCAGCATTTT. It is translated as CASSIVTNNQPQHF.

This rearrangement joins TRBV28 to TRBJ2-7; 11 bases line up with TRBD2. Trimming cost V 4 bases and J 3 bases; bases outside gene matches: 8. This CDR3 spans 16 amino acids. From germline, CDR1 is MDHEN and CDR2 SYDVKM. The CDR3 reads CASSSPTSGMNYEQYF. The CDR3 region has the DNA TGTGCCAGCAGTTCTCCGACTAGCGGGATGAACTACGAGCAGTACTTC.

This chain joins TRBV7-8 and TRBJ2-3; 11 bases match TRBD2. CDR3 length: 16 amino acids. After removal of 1 base from V and 5 bases from J, the junction contained 5 bases not matched to a gene. CDR1 and CDR2 from the germline V gene are SGHVS and FQNEAQ. The CDR3 loop is CASSLVGTSGIDTQYF. In DNA form, the CDR3 reads TGTGCCAGCAGCTTAGTCGGGACTAGCGGTATAGATACGCAGTATTTT.

J is TRBJ2-2 and V is TRBV28; 10 nucleotides match TRBD1. This CDR3 is built from 16 residues. Trimming at V came to 4 bases and at J to 5 bases, leaving 7 bases not matched to a gene. Germline assignment: CDR1 MDHEN and CDR2 SYDVKM. CDR3 nucleotides: TGTGCCAGCAGTTACCGGGACAGGGGATGGACCGGGGAGCTGTTTTTT. This translates into CASSYRDRGWTGELFF. The entire variable domain, with the rest obtained from reference TRBV28 and TRBJ2-2, is as follows: DVKVTQSSRYLVKRTGEKVFLECVQDMDHENMFWYRQDPGLGLRLIYFSYDVKMKEKGDIPEGYSVSREKKERFSLILESASTNQTSMYLCASSYRDRGWTGELFFGEGSRLTVL.

The genes are TRBV6-5 and TRBJ2-3; TRBD1 matches 11 bases. V lost 5 bases, J lost 5 bases, and 6 bases stayed unmatched. Germline loops: CDR1 MNHEY, CDR2 SVGAGI. The CDR3 covers 15 residues. CDR3 nucleotide sequence: TGTGCCAGCAGTACCCCGGACAGGGGGCTAGATACGCAGTATTTT. Translating gives CASSTPDRGLDTQYF.

The chain employs TRBV7-8 and TRBJ1-2, with a tentative D call TRBD1 (5 bases). Germline assignment: CDR1 SGHVS and CDR2 FQNEAQ. The V and J ends lost 7 bases and 6 bases respectively, with 18 bases between them. This CDR3 comprises 14 residues. The CDR3 protein is CASTLVGRGNGYTF. The CDR3 DNA sequence: TGTGCCAGCACCCTAGTGGGGAGGGGCAATGGCTACACCTTC. The full variable domain, in which reference TRBV7-8 and TRBJ1-2 provide the parts outside the CDR3, is GAGVSQSPRYKVAKRGQDVALRCDPISGHVSLFWYQQALGQGPEFLTYFQNEAQLDKSGLPSDRFFAERPEGSVSTLKIQRTQQEDSAVYLCASTLVGRGNGYTFGSGTRLTVV.

Turning to this clone: Additional DNA sequences in this sample encode the identical CDR3. J is TRBJ2-2 and V is TRBV29-1, with D perhaps being TRBD1 or TRBD2 (5 bases each). V lost 4 bases to trimming and J lost 6 bases, with 18 bases between them. CDR1 is SQVTM and CDR2 is ANQGSEA in the germline V gene. CDR3 length equals 15 residues. CDR3 region: CSVGSGTGSAGELFF. The CDR3 coding sequence is TGCAGCGTTGGCTCCGGGACGGGGAGTGCCGGGGAGCTGTTTTTT.

A few counts support this clone. The J gene is TRBJ1-5, the V gene TRBV4-1; 10 bases are shared with TRBD1. Germline V gives CDR1 MGHRA, CDR2 YSYEKL. Unmatched junction bases numbered 3, after V lost 0 bases and J lost 7 bases. The length of the CDR3 is 15 residues. CDR3 nucleotides: TGCGCCAGCAGCCAAGACGGGACAGGGGCCCAGCCCCAGCATTTT. This gives the protein CASSQDGTGAQPQHF.

This clone was detected a few times. This sequence joins TRBV5-4 and TRBJ1-1, with 8 nucleotides matching TRBD1. The CDR3 consists of 16 residues. V was pared by 3 bases and J by 4 bases, with 11 bases of the junction left unmatched. The germline CDR1 and CDR2 sequences are SGHNT and YYREEE (reference sequence). Here the CDR3 reads CASSSLKQGGITEAFF. CDR3 coding DNA: TGTGCCAGCAGCTCTCTTAAACAGGGGGGAATCACTGAAGCTTTCTTT. Drawing the rest from reference TRBV5-4 and TRBJ1-1, the complete variable domain is ETGVTQSPTHLIKTRGQQVTLRCSSQSGHNTVSWYQQALGQGPQFIFQYYREEENGRGNFPPRFSGLQFPNYSSELNVNALELDDSALYLCASSSLKQGGITEAFFGQGTRLTVV.